This entry is about one TCR beta chain. Its antigen remains unknown. Measured with immunoSEQ multiplex PCR; TCRdb has only the in-frame clones, and not every one. The profile shows 85,000 or so clones, 90% of them singletons. The data derive from a study of T cell responses to AZD1222 COVID-19 vaccine. Study results and limitations: It was only a handful of AZD1222 recipients who were seropositive at baseline. The reported proportion of spike-specific TCRs targeting unmutated variant regions was nearly half.

The clonotype was recovered from an adult in good health. Sequencing used peripheral blood, obtained on day 0 of AZD1222 vaccination.

CDR3 region: CASRDFLGSRYTF. The CDR3 DNA follows: TGTGCCAGCAGGGACTTTCTGGGTAGTCGCTACACCTTC. This chain uses TRBV6-5 with TRBJ1-2; no definite D call. Germline V gene sequence: CDR1 MNHEY, CDR2 SVGAGI. Trimming removed 6 bases from V and 9 bases from J, with 17 bases in between. The CDR3 has 13 amino acids.